Sequencing of this TCR beta chain was carried out in a study of CD4+ T cells in melanoma. V shed 4 bases and J shed 0 bases, with 9 bases lying between them. The CDR3 sequence is 14 residues long. Germline CDR1 SQVTM, CDR2 ANQGSEA. Many counts were recorded for this clone. The assay was immunoSEQ multiplex PCR, and TCRdb's table has in-frame clones only and misses some. The table records over 45,000 clones, approximately 70% of them present only once. Material: tumor tissue. The source of this sequence is a human donor with melanoma. V gene TRBV29-1 combines with J gene TRBJ2-2, with no clear D. CDR3 nucleotide sequence: TGCAGCGTTGTCTGGCAGGCGAACACCGGGGAGCTGTTTTTT. It encodes CSVVWQANTGELFF.